Following are 13 T cell receptor beta chains from one sample sequenced in a study of blood T cell repertoires in COVID-19. This table comes from immunoSEQ multiplex PCR, and its TCRdb copy is limited to in-frame clones, with some not included. The repertoire holds around 81,000 clones, with around 90% as singletons. Input material: peripheral blood. The receptors were gathered from a man between 65 and 85 years old with acute or convalescent COVID-19.

This clone was observed at least ten times. J is TRBJ1-6 and V is TRBV11-1; TRBD1 might be the D (6 bases). The CDR3 loop spans 16 amino acids. The germline V and J ends were trimmed by 0 bases and 4 bases, with 10 bases remaining between them. Germline CDR1 and CDR2: SGHAT and FQDESV (reference sequence). CDR3 sequence: CASSLAGQYYNSPLHF. DNA of the CDR3: TGTGCCAGCAGCTTAGCCGGACAGTATTATAATTCACCCCTCCACTTT.

The J gene is TRBJ2-7, the V gene TRBV28; D possibly corresponds to TRBD1 (6 bases). The V end lost 7 bases, the J end lost 0 bases, and 13 bases lay between the germline ends. CDR3 length: 14 amino acids. Germline CDR1 reads MDHEN; CDR2 reads SYDVKM. The chain's CDR3 is CASTMQGSSYEQYF. The CDR3 nucleotides read TGTGCCAGCACCATGCAGGGGAGCTCCTACGAGCAGTACTTC.

This sequence joins TRBV3-1 (or the pseudogene TRBV3-2) and TRBJ1-6; 8 positions agree with TRBD1. The CDR3 has 15 residues. The J segment lost 7 bases and the V segment lost 4 bases, leaving 6 bases of the junction unmatched. CDR1 is LGHDT and CDR2 is YNNKEL in the germline V gene (reference sequence). The CDR3 sequence: CASSLPGQGNSPLHF. CDR3 in DNA: TGTGCCAGCAGCCTCCCTGGACAGGGCAATTCACCCCTCCACTTT.

The chain links TRBV21-1 to TRBJ1-3; TRBD1, the table's D call, lacks a check against the DNA. TRBV21-1 is deemed a pseudogene. This CDR3 is built from 16 residues. For the CDR3, the DNA is TGTGCCAGCAGCAAAGCCCCCGCTACAGGGGGAAACACCATATATTTT. Its translation: CASSKAPATGGNTIYF.

This clone has more than one count but fewer than ten. This chain connects TRBV13 to TRBJ2-7; 13 bases fit TRBD2. From germline, CDR1 is PRHDT and CDR2 FYEKMQ (reference sequence). The CDR3 length is 13 residues. The V and J ends lost 8 bases and 3 bases, in that order; junction bases with no gene match: 1. The CDR3 is CASGLAGDYEQYF. The CDR3, as DNA: TGTGCCAGCGGACTAGCGGGAGACTACGAGCAGTACTTC.

The chain combines TRBV5-4 with TRBJ2-3; D not resolved. Germline-derived CDR1 and CDR2 are SGHNT and YYREEE (reference sequence). CDR3 length: 16 amino acids. V was cut by 4 bases and J by 6 bases, with 21 bases left in between. CDR3 DNA sequence: TGTGCCAGCAGCCCAAGGATCAAAGCAGGCGTGGATACGCAGTATTTT. Residues: CASSPRIKAGVDTQYF.

The gene calls are TRBV7-2 and TRBJ1-2; D is unresolved. The CDR3 totals 14 residues. Germline V CDR1 and CDR2: SGHTA, FQGNSA. Trimming cost V 5 bases and J 8 bases, with 18 bases left between them. CDR3 in amino acids: CASSEFTILQGYTF. The CDR3, as DNA: TGTGCCAGCAGCGAATTCACGATCTTACAGGGCTACACCTTC.

The CDR3: CAWGGSDEQFF. The CDR3 coding sequence is TGTGCCTGGGGGGGGAGCGATGAGCAGTTCTTC. The V gene is TRBV30, the J gene TRBJ2-1, with D possibly being TRBD2 (6 bases). The ends were cut back, 5 bases at V and 8 bases at J, with 10 bases in the middle. Germline V gene lookup returns CDR1 GTSNPN and CDR2 SVGIG (reference sequence). This CDR3 is built from 11 residues.

J is TRBJ2-5 and V is TRBV20-1; D remains unclear. Germline-derived CDR1 and CDR2 are DFQATT and SNEGSKA (reference sequence). V shed 7 bases and J shed 5 bases, with 8 bases lying between them. This CDR3 has 10 residues. CDR3: CSVAQETQYF. The DNA of the CDR3 is TGCAGTGTTGCCCAGGAGACCCAGTACTTC.

The rearrangement uses TRBV13 and TRBJ2-7; 12 bases align to TRBD2. The germline V gene has CDR1 PRHDT and CDR2 FYEKMQ (reference sequence). The V and J ends lost 5 bases and 5 bases, in that order; junction bases with no gene match: 16. The CDR3 is 18 residues long. The CDR3 DNA reads as TGTGCCAGCAGCCCCCAGGCTAGCGGGAGGGCCTTCGGACACGAGCAGTACTTC. It yields the protein CASSPQASGRAFGHEQYF.

The V call is TRBV18, the J call TRBJ2-7; 9 bases line up with TRBD1. Germline assignment: CDR1 KGHSH and CDR2 LQKENI. The CDR3 has 15 amino acids. Germline trimming cut 4 bases from V and 1 base from J; bases unmatched to any gene: 5. The CDR3 DNA reads TGTGCCAGCTCACAAGCGGGACAGGGTTCCTACGAGCAGTACTTC. Its translation: CASSQAGQGSYEQYF.

The chain has TRBV24-1 and TRBJ2-3; 7 bases fit TRBD1. Germline loops: CDR1 KGHDR, CDR2 SFDVKD. The CDR3 has 13 residues. V lost 7 bases and J lost 1; bases outside the gene matches: 1. The CDR3 sequence: CATSGQGTDTQYF. In nucleotides, the CDR3 is TGTGCCACCAGCGGACAGGGCACAGATACGCAGTATTTT.

V gene TRBV7-2 combines with J gene TRBJ2-7; 11 bases align to TRBD2. The CDR3 totals 17 residues. V dropped 5 bases and J dropped 7; count of bases not matched to a gene: 16. CDR1 is SGHTA, CDR2 FQGNSA, per germline. CDR3 coding DNA: TGTGCCAGCAGCAAAAGCGCGGGACTAGCGGAACAAGGGGAGCAGTACTTC. Protein: CASSKSAGLAEQGEQYF. Looking up the rest from reference TRBV7-2 and TRBJ2-7 gives the full variable domain: GAGVSQSPSNKVTEKGKDVELRCDPISGHTALYWYRQSLGQGLEFLIYFQGNSAPDKSGLPSDRFSAERTGGSVSTLTIQRTQQEDSAVYLCASSKSAGLAEQGEQYFGPGTRLTVT.